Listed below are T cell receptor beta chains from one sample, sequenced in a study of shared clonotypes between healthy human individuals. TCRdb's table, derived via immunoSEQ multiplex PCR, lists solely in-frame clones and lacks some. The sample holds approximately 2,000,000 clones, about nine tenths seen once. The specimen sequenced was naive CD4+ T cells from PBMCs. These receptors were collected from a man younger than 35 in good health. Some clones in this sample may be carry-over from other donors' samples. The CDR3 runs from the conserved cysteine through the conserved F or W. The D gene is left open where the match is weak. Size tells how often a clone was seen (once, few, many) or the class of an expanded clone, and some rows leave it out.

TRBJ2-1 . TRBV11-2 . TGTGCCAGCAGCGAGAAAACGAGCTCCTACAATGAGCAGTTCTTC CASSEKTSSYNEQFF
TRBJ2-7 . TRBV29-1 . TGCAGCGTTGAAGACCCCTACTCCTACGAGCAGTACTTC CSVEDPYSYEQYF
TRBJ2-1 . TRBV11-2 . TGTGCCAGCAGCCCCGGAGCGTATGGGTACAATGAGCAGTTCTTC CASSPGAYGYNEQFF
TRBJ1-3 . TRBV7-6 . TGTGCCAGCAGCTTATTAGCTGGAAACACCATATATTTT CASSLLAGNTIYF
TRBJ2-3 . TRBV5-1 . TGCGCCAGCAGCTTGGGGGAGTACCCAGATACGCAGTATTTT CASSLGEYPDTQYF
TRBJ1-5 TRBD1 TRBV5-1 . TGCGCCAGCAGCACGGGACAGGGTAGCAATCAGCCCCAGCATTTT CASSTGQGSNQPQHF
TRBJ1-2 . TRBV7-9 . TGTGCCAGCAGCACGCGGGATACCTATGGCTACACCTTC CASSTRDTYGYTF
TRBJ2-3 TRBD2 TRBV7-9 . TGTGCCAGCAGCTGGGGGGGGACAGATACGCAGTATTTT CASSWGGTDTQYF
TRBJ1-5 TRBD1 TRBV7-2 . TGTGCCAGCAGCCCAACAGGGGGAGGGGGGGATCAGCCCCAGCATTTT CASSPTGGGGDQPQHF
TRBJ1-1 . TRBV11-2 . TGTGCCAGCAGCCCCAGCGGCCTCGTAACTGAAGCTTTCTTT CASSPSGLVTEAFF
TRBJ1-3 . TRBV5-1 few TGCGCCAGCAGCTTGGGCTCTGGAAACACCATATATTTT CASSLGSGNTIYF
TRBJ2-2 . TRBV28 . TGTGCCAGCAGTTTATTCACGGGCGGAGACCCAACCGGGGAGCTGTTTTTT CASSLFTGGDPTGELFF
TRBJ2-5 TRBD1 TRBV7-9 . TGTGCCAGCAGCTTCATGGGACAGCGAGAGACCCAGTACTTC CASSFMGQRETQYF
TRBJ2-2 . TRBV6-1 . TGTGCCAGCAGTGAAGCTAGGGATGCCGGGGAGCTGTTTTTT CASSEARDAGELFF
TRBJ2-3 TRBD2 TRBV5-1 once TGCGCCAGCAGCAAAAGACTAGCGGGCTCCACAGATACGCAGTATTTT CASSKRLAGSTDTQYF
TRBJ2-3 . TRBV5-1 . TGCGCCAGCAGCTTGGAGGGGGGCACAGATACGCAGTATTTT CASSLEGGTDTQYF
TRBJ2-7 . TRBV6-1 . TGTGCCAGCAGTCGAGGGGGGACCTACGAGCAGTACTTC CASSRGGTYEQYF
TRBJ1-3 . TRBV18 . TGTGCCAGCTCACTCCAAAACGCACCCACTGGAAACACCATATATTTT CASSLQNAPTGNTIYF
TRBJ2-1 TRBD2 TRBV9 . TGTGCCAGCAGCGCCTTAGCGGGACCCAATTACAATGAGCAGTTCTTC CASSALAGPNYNEQFF
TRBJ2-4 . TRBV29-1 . TGCAGCGTTGTCAGGGGACTAAAAAACATTCAGTACTTC CSVVRGLKNIQYF
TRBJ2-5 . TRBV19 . TGTGCCAGTAGTATCCCTGGAGAGACCCAGTACTTC CASSIPGETQYF
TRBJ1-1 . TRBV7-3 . TGTGCCAGCAGCCCCGGGGCAGGGCGGACTGAAGCTTTCTTT CASSPGAGRTEAFF